This T cell receptor (beta chain) was identified during a study of CD8 T cells in Susac syndrome. Study results and caveats: The CD4+ T cell repertoires of Susac syndrome were found to show no clonal expansion.

TCR beta sequencing was performed on blood CD8+ and CD4+ T cells. As judged by recently defined diagnostic criteria, patients with Susac syndrome had definite or probable disease. Trimming stripped 0 bases from V and 10 bases from J, with 10 bases between. Germline CDR1 and CDR2: LGHNA and YSLEER. CDR3 length: 14 amino acids. Roughly 0.45 to 1 ug RNA was reverse transcribed with random hexamers. The authors amplified TCR beta CDR3 across 54 Vbeta and 13 Jbeta using immunoSEQ multiplex PCR. In TCRdb, the immunoSEQ multiplex PCR reads were re-called with MiXCR into one record per CDR3 protein. Of 150,000 or so distinct CDR3 sequences detected, roughly 95% appear once; the ten largest clones hold around 0.12%. In the case of this clonotype: Its cognate antigen is unknown.

The receptor comes from a human donor with Susac syndrome. V usage is TRBV4-3 and J usage is TRBJ1-6; no reliable D call. Source material: CD4+ T cells from PBMCs. Here the CDR3 DNA reads TGCGCCAGCAGCCAAGAAACCAGTGGGTCACCCCTCCACTTT. Protein: CASSQETSGSPLHF.